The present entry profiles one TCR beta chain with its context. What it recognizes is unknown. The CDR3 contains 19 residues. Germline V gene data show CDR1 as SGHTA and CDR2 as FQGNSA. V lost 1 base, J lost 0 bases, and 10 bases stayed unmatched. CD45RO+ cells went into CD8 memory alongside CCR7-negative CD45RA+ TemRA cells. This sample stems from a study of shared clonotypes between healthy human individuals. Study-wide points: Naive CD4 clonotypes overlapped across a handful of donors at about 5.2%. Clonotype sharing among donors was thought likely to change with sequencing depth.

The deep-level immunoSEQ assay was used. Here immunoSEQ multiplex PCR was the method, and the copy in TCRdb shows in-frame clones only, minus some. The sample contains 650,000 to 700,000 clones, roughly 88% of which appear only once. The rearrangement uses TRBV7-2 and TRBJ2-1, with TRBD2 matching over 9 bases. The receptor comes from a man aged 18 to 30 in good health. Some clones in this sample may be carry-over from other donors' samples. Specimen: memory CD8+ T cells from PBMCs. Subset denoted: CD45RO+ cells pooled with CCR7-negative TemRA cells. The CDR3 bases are TGTGCCAGCAGCTTAGGCACTAGCGGGTGGATGAACTCCTACAATGAGCAGTTCTTC. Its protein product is CASSLGTSGWMNSYNEQFF.